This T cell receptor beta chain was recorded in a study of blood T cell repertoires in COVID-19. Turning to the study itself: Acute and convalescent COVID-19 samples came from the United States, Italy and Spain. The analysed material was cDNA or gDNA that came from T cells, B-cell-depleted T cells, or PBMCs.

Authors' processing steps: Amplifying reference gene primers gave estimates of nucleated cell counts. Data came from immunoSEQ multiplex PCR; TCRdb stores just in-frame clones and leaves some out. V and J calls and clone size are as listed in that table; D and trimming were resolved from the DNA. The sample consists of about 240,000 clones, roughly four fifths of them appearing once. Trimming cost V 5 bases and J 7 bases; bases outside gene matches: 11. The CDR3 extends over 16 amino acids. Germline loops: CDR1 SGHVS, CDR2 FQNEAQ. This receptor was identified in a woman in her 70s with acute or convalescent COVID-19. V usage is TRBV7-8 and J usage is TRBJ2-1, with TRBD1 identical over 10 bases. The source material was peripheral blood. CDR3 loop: CASSHIRGTGVNEQFF. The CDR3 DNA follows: TGTGCCAGCAGCCACATAAGGGGGACAGGGGTAAATGAGCAGTTCTTC.